The 30 T cell receptor beta chains below all came from one sample that was sequenced in a study of T cells in localized non-small cell lung cancer. The method was immunoSEQ multiplex PCR; TCRdb's version includes in-frame clones alone and lacks a portion of them. The repertoire holds a few thousand clones, around 20% seen once, with less than 20% in the top ten. Sequenced material: lung tumor tissue, taken before any cancer treatment. The receptors were sampled from a male donor aged 60 or older with stage II lung adenocarcinoma.

This clone was picked up a small number of times. The V gene is TRBV10-3, the J gene TRBJ2-2, with no clear D. In germline, CDR1 is ENHRY, CDR2 SYGVKD. The CDR3 runs 16 residues. V was trimmed by 2 bases and J by 5 bases, leaving 15 bases between them. The CDR3 sequence: CAISEAQAGLTGELFF. The DNA for the CDR3 is TGTGCCATCAGTGAGGCGCAGGCAGGTTTGACCGGGGAGCTGTTTTTT.

The chain couples TRBV11-3 to TRBJ2-3; D gene uncertain. Germline CDR1 reads SGHNT; CDR2 reads YENEEA. V lost 5 bases, J lost 4 bases, and 13 bases lay in between. The CDR3 is 14 amino acids. This CDR3 reads CASSHLGGADTQYF. CDR3 nucleotides: TGTGCCAGCAGCCACCTAGGCGGAGCAGATACGCAGTATTTT.

The chain links TRBV11-3 to TRBJ2-7, with 7 bases lining up with TRBD1. V shed 1 base, J shed 1 base, and the junction held 1 base outside the gene matches. Looked up from germline, CDR1 is SGHNT and CDR2 is YENEEA. CDR3 size: 14 residues. The CDR3 here is CASSLGDSSYEQYF. The CDR3 nucleotides read TGTGCCAGCAGCTTAGGGGACAGTTCCTACGAGCAGTACTTC.

This clone was detected a few times. The CDR3, as DNA: TGTGCCAGCAGCCAATGGGACGTCTATAATTCACCCCTCCACTTT. Protein: CASSQWDVYNSPLHF. The chain is built from TRBV16 and TRBJ1-6; the D gene is possibly TRBD1 (5 bases). Trimming shortened V by 1 base and J by 3 bases, and 7 bases separated the two germline ends. The CDR3 has 15 amino acids. CDR1 and CDR2 from the germline V gene are KGHSY and FQNENV.

The chain combines TRBV30 with TRBJ2-1, with D possibly matching TRBD1 (5 bases). Trimming removed 5 bases at V and 4 bases at J, with 15 bases between. CDR3 size: 14 residues. The V gene's germline CDR1 is GTSNPN and CDR2 SVGIG (reference sequence). The CDR3 spells CAWGVGASYNEQFF. The CDR3, as DNA: TGTGCCTGGGGAGTTGGGGCGTCGTACAATGAGCAGTTCTTC.

Concerning this clone: A read error may produce the germline difference seen at one junction end. The chain is built from TRBV11-3 and TRBJ2-3; TRBD1 agrees at 7 bases. The CDR3 spans 19 residues. Germline CDR1 SGHNT, CDR2 YENEEA. DNA of the CDR3: TGTGCCAGCACCTTACAACAGGGGAGCCCGTACCCTTACACAGATACGCAGTATTTT. Protein sequence: CASTLQQGSPYPYTDTQYF.

The V call is TRBV6-8, the J call TRBJ1-5; TRBD1 is a possible D gene (5 bases). The CDR3 spans 17 residues. CDR1 MNHGY and CDR2 SAAAGT come from the germline V gene. Deletions cut 4 bases from V and 1 base from J, with 17 bases between. DNA of the CDR3: TGTGCCAGCAGTTCCCGGCCGGGGACGGTCAGCAATCAGCCCCAGCATTTT. This translates into CASSSRPGTVSNQPQHF.

The J gene is TRBJ2-2, the V gene TRBV11-3; 8 bases align to TRBD2. The CDR3 consists of 15 residues. Germline CDR1 is SGHNT and CDR2 is YENEEA. The V gene end was trimmed by 4 bases and the J gene end by 5 bases; junction bases not matched to a gene: 6. The CDR3 nucleotides read TGTGCCAGCAGCTATAGCGGGGTCGGGACCGGGGAGCTGTTTTTT. Encoded protein: CASSYSGVGTGELFF.

This clone has a handful of counts. The rearrangement joins TRBV11-3 to TRBJ1-2, with D maybe TRBD1 (5 bases). Germline loops: CDR1 SGHNT, CDR2 YENEEA. Trimming took off 1 base at V and 7 bases at J, with 16 bases between the two ends. The CDR3 consists of 15 residues. The CDR3 DNA reads TGTGCCAGCAGCTTAGTCCTCGGGCAGGGAGCTGGCTACACCTTC. Translation gives CASSLVLGQGAGYTF. Based on the CDR3 plus reference TRBV11-3 and TRBJ1-2, the full variable domain is EAGVVQSPRYKIIEKKQPVAFWCNPISGHNTLYWYLQNLGQGPELLIRYENEEAVDDSQLPKDRFSAERLKGVDSTLKIQPAELGDSAVYLCASSLVLGQGAGYTFGSGTRLTVV.

The J gene is TRBJ1-5, the V gene TRBV7-5; the D call TRBD1 from the table was never checked on the DNA. TRBV7-5 is reported as a pseudogene. CDR3 length equals 14 residues. The DNA for the CDR3 is TGTGCCAGCAGCTCACCGGGACAGGGGAAGCCCCAGCATTTT. Residues: CASSSPGQGKPQHF.

This clone was recorded a few times. This chain joins TRBV6-8 and TRBJ2-7, with D perhaps being TRBD1 or TRBD2 (5 bases each). The CDR3 is made up of 12 amino acids. V was shortened by 8 bases and J by 0 bases, with 8 bases between the two germline ends. Germline lookup yields CDR1 MNHGY and CDR2 SAAAGT. CDR3: CASGDPSYEQYF. The CDR3 DNA is TGTGCCAGCGGGGACCCCTCCTACGAGCAGTACTTC.

This clone was detected a few times. The chain recombines TRBV6-8 with TRBJ2-3, with 8 bases matching TRBD2. From germline, CDR1 is MNHGY and CDR2 SAAAGT. The junction had 14 bases not matched to a gene; V was cut back by 7 bases and J by 5 bases. The CDR3 contains 16 residues. The CDR3 is CASNWDNGGAKDTQYF. The CDR3 nucleotides read TGTGCCAGCAATTGGGACAACGGGGGGGCAAAAGATACGCAGTATTTT.

This clone is categorized as medium-sized (0.01 to 0.1%). The genes are TRBV9 and TRBJ2-7; D is unresolved. V lost 0 bases to trimming and J lost 2 bases, with 9 bases between them. The CDR3 consists of 14 residues. CDR1 is SGDLS and CDR2 is YYNGEE in the germline V gene. The CDR3 spells CASSVGVAPYEQYF. The CDR3 DNA reads as TGTGCCAGCAGCGTAGGGGTCGCCCCCTACGAGCAGTACTTC.

The genes are TRBV19 and TRBJ1-1; the D gene is possibly TRBD1 (6 bases). Between the trimmed V and J ends, which lost 7 bases and 4 bases, there was a span of 13 bases. This CDR3 has 13 amino acids. Germline CDR1 reads LNHDA; CDR2 reads SQIVND (reference sequence). The CDR3 protein is CASTEGGGTEAFF. CDR3 nucleotide sequence: TGTGCCAGTACTGAGGGGGGCGGCACTGAAGCTTTCTTT.

In this sample, this clone turned up a few times. The V gene is TRBV6-8, the J gene TRBJ1-2; D is unclear. CDR3 length: 13 residues. Germline CDR1 and CDR2: MNHGY and SAAAGT. V shed 1 base and J shed 3 bases, with 6 bases lying between them. The CDR3: CASSYLRDYGYTF. DNA of the CDR3: TGTGCCAGCAGTTACTTGAGGGACTATGGCTACACCTTC.

A few counts support this clone. The V call is TRBV18, the J call TRBJ1-1; TRBD1 agrees at 7 bases. Germline V gene sequence: CDR1 KGHSH, CDR2 LQKENI. The CDR3 spans 13 residues. V shed 3 bases and J 5 bases; nucleotides not matched to a gene: 3. CDR3 DNA sequence: TGTGCCAGCTCACCTGCACAGGGGACTGAAGCTTTCTTT. Translation: CASSPAQGTEAFF. The variable domain in full, completed from reference TRBV18 and TRBJ1-1, reads NAGVMQNPRHLVRRRGQEARLRCSPMKGHSHVYWYRQLPEEGLKFMVYLQKENIIDESGMPKERFSAEFPKEGPSILRIQQVVRGDSAAYFCASSPAQGTEAFFGQGTRLTVV.

This clone was observed a handful of times. The chain is built from TRBV11-3 and TRBJ2-3; TRBD2 aligns across 8 bases. The length of the CDR3 is 16 residues. CDR1 and CDR2 from the germline V gene are SGHNT and YENEEA. Losses at the gene ends were 2 bases for V and 2 bases for J; bases not matched to a gene: 6. CDR3 in DNA: TGTGCCAGCAGCTTACTACTAGCGGCCACCACAGATACGCAGTATTTT. Protein sequence: CASSLLLAATTDTQYF.

Only a few counts were recorded for this clone. This chain connects TRBV11-3 to TRBJ1-2, with D possibly being TRBD1 (6 bases). Germline V CDR1 and CDR2: SGHNT, YENEEA. Trimming stripped 5 bases from V and 0 bases from J, with 13 bases between. The CDR3 sequence is 15 residues long. The CDR3 protein is CASSQSWTANYGYTF. CDR3 nucleotide sequence: TGTGCCAGCAGCCAATCTTGGACAGCTAACTATGGCTACACCTTC.

The table lists this clone with a few counts. V and J are TRBV19 and TRBJ1-6, with 7 bases lining up with TRBD1. The CDR3 is made up of 13 amino acids. The germline V gene encodes CDR1 LNHDA and CDR2 SQIVND (reference sequence). With 6 bases clipped from V and 14 bases from J, the junction kept 10 bases outside the gene matches. In nucleotides, the CDR3 is TGTGCCAGTAGCCGAAGGACAGGCTATACCCTCCACTTT. Translated, it gives CASSRRTGYTLHF.

The chain couples TRBV19 to TRBJ1-5; TRBD1 matches 9 bases. The junction had 1 base not matched to a gene; V was cut back by 3 bases and J by 4 bases. Germline V lookup: CDR1 LNHDA, CDR2 SQIVND (reference sequence). The CDR3 consists of 14 residues. The DNA for the CDR3 is TGTGCCAGTAGTATCGGACAGGGGAATCAGCCCCAGCATTTT. It encodes CASSIGQGNQPQHF.

In its sample, this clone is medium-sized. This chain joins TRBV12-2 and TRBJ2-1. TRBV12-2 is listed as a pseudogene. There are 14 residues in the CDR3. In DNA, the CDR3 is TGTGCCGGTATCGCCCTGGATAGGAACAATGAGCAGTTCTTC. It encodes CAGIALDRNNEQFF.

This clone is labeled as medium-sized. V usage is TRBV6-8 and J usage is TRBJ2-7; 13 bases line up with TRBD2. This CDR3 comprises 16 residues. V was clipped by 6 bases and J by 6 bases; unmatched bases: 11. From germline, CDR1 is MNHGY and CDR2 SAAAGT. The CDR3 loop is CASSHGLAGARSEQYF. CDR3 DNA: TGTGCCAGCAGCCACGGACTAGCGGGGGCGAGAAGCGAGCAGTACTTC.

This clone was seen more than once but under ten times. This chain uses TRBV9 with TRBJ2-1, with TRBD2 matching 8 bases. This CDR3 contains 15 residues. Germline V gene sequence: CDR1 SGDLS, CDR2 YYNGEE. V trimming: 4 bases; J trimming: 5 bases; junction bases outside the gene matches: 8. The CDR3 sequence is CASSRAGVLNNEQFF. CDR3 nucleotides: TGTGCCAGCAGCAGAGCGGGGGTCCTAAACAATGAGCAGTTCTTC.

This clone turned up a few times. The chain couples TRBV6-8 to TRBJ1-2; 8 bases are shared with TRBD1. With V trimmed by 5 bases and J by 4 bases, 12 bases remained unmatched. Germline V gene sequence: CDR1 MNHGY, CDR2 SAAAGT. The CDR3 is 16 amino acids. This CDR3 reads CASSVRTGNTGYGYTF. The DNA of the CDR3 is TGTGCCAGCAGTGTCCGGACAGGGAATACGGGCTATGGCTACACCTTC.

J is TRBJ1-4 and V is TRBV6-8; maybe TRBD1 (6 bases). Trimming cost V 6 bases and J 9 bases, with 17 bases left between them. The CDR3 spans 14 residues. CDR1 is MNHGY and CDR2 is SAAAGT in the germline V gene. The CDR3 coding sequence is TGTGCCAGCAGCCGGGGACAACTAATGAAAAAACTGTTTTTT. Translation gives CASSRGQLMKKLFF.

This clone is deemed medium-sized (0.01 to 0.1%). The genes are TRBV9 and TRBJ2-7; 9 nucleotides align to TRBD1. The CDR3 has 15 residues. In germline, CDR1 is SGDLS, CDR2 YYNGEE. V lost 5 bases, J lost 3 bases, and 9 bases stayed unmatched. Here the CDR3 reads CASSLAGTGNYEQYF. CDR3 bases: TGTGCCAGCAGTCTGGCGGGGACAGGGAACTACGAGCAGTACTTC.

The genes are TRBV11-3 and TRBJ1-2; D perhaps matches TRBD1 (5 bases). Germline V lookup: CDR1 SGHNT, CDR2 YENEEA. CDR3 length equals 14 residues. V lost 5 bases, J lost 8 bases, and 18 bases lay in between. The DNA for the CDR3 is TGTGCCAGCAGCCAGGAGGGACTGCTCGGCGGCTACACCTTC. The encoded protein is CASSQEGLLGGYTF. Variable domain in full (rest from reference TRBV11-3 and TRBJ1-2): EAGVVQSPRYKIIEKKQPVAFWCNPISGHNTLYWYLQNLGQGPELLIRYENEEAVDDSQLPKDRFSAERLKGVDSTLKIQPAELGDSAVYLCASSQEGLLGGYTFGSGTRLTVV.

This clone was recorded a few times. The chain carries TRBV11-3 and TRBJ2-5; TRBD2 matches at 12 bases. Trimming at V came to 3 bases and at J to 1 base, leaving 6 bases not matched to a gene. CDR1 SGHNT and CDR2 YENEEA come from the germline V gene. The length of the CDR3 is 17 residues. The CDR3 coding sequence is TGTGCCAGCAGCTTGGTTACGACTAGCGGGGGCCAAGAGACCCAGTACTTC. Translated, it gives CASSLVTTSGGQETQYF.

The chain joins TRBV19 to TRBJ2-7, with D possibly TRBD2 on 5 matching bases. The CDR3 runs to 13 residues. V was trimmed by 1 base and J by 5 bases, leaving 9 bases between them. Germline CDR1 reads LNHDA; CDR2 reads SQIVND (reference sequence). CDR3: CASSIGVGNEQYF. The CDR3 DNA follows: TGTGCCAGTAGTATAGGGGTCGGGAACGAGCAGTACTTC.

This sequence joins TRBV11-3 and TRBJ1-4, with D perhaps TRBD1 (5 bases). Per the germline V gene, CDR1 is SGHNT and CDR2 is YENEEA. The V and J ends lost 3 bases and 8 bases respectively, with 28 bases between them. The CDR3 has 19 residues. CDR3 sequence: CASSLGPTSFGRGGEKLFF. The CDR3 DNA reads TGTGCCAGCAGCTTGGGCCCGACTTCCTTCGGCCGCGGGGGAGAAAAACTGTTTTTT.